This entry features one TCR beta chain sequence. What this receptor recognizes is not known. The record has no base qualities; no much larger clone is one base away. This entry is derived from a study of CD8+ T cells in alopecia areata (dated by TCRdb to 2016 to 2019). As for the study more broadly: The treated patients took part in an open-label pilot trial in which moderate-to-severe alopecia areata was treated with oral tofacitinib at 5 to 10 mg twice daily. Tofacitinib was administered for 6 to 18 months, and 6 months of follow-up off drug were then conducted to assess delayed response and recurrence. Disease severity in treated patients was measured with the SALT score, which quantifies the percentage of affected scalp surface area. In both human patients and the C3H/HeJ mouse model, the study applied high-throughput TCRbeta sequencing to look at T cell clonal expansion in alopecia areata. Scalp tissue and sorted CD4+ and CD8+ peripheral blood T cells from patchy and totalis/universalis alopecia areata patients and from healthy controls were covered by human TCRbeta sequencing. Patients on tofacitinib were biopsied at baseline and after 4 and 24 weeks of treatment, and several of the patients also had a later scalp biopsy. Clonality in the scalp was compared among normal scalp (n=4), patchy alopecia areata scalp (n=8), and alopecia totalis/universalis scalp (n=8). RNA was extracted with the PAXgene miRNA kit for fixed scalp, the miRNeasy kit for PBMCs, and the RNeasy kit for mouse skin. TCRbeta CDR3 regions were amplified by immunoSEQ multiplex PCR with 35 Vbeta forward and 13 Jbeta reverse primers. Overall study results and their limits: Compared with normal scalp, lesional scalp had higher clonality and more expanded CD8+ clones, particularly in alopecia totalis/universalis, a pattern that suggests antigenic drive. During tofacitinib treatment, many expanded lesional clones remained in scalp and blood, and this persistence may partly explain relapse after treatment is stopped. Resident alphabeta T cells in normal human skin are also sequenced, complicating scalp TCR repertoire analysis, unlike mouse skin dominated by gammadelta T cells. With tofacitinib, both scalp clonality and the number of expanded CD8+ clones among the top 100 scalp clones went down significantly. Because the treated cohort was small and had only one nonresponder, larger studies are needed to examine links between baseline CD8+ expansion and response. Shared TCR sequences between patients were less evident than in mice, which may be partly attributable to HLA diversity in the patient population.

Receptors were amplified or captured by the immunoSEQ multiplex PCR assay. For TCR sequencing, RNA was extracted from every sample and reverse transcribed into cDNA to serve as template. SuperScript III was used to make first-strand cDNA, primed with a 2:1 mix of oligo-dT and random hexamers. A synthetic immune receptor repertoire was used to gauge amplification bias, and whatever bias remained was removed computationally. The original pipeline was this. After raw reads were preprocessed to remove errors, the CDR3 was defined following IMGT conventions as running from the conserved cysteine to phenylalanine. To get clonality, Shannon entropy was normalized by log2 of the number of productive unique TCRs and the result was subtracted from 1. Whether scalp clones were CD4 or CD8 was inferred by matching scalp TCRbeta sequences against CD4 and CD8 repertoires sorted from blood. TCRdb took this table from immuneACCESS and kept in-frame rearrangements with V and J called. Such tables lack part of the clones; where checked against another copy, unresolved V genes explain under half of the gap, and the rest is unexplained. Clone size and the V and J calls come from that table; the DNA yielded D and trimming. In all, the sample holds approximately 280,000 clones, and more than 45% of those were seen once. In total, the top ten clones hold more than 1.5% of the sample.

The time point label, read with the paper, signifies: 24 weeks on oral tofacitinib. The treatment or condition label corresponds to: oral pan-JAK inhibitor, 5-10 mg twice daily. Lesional scalp punch biopsies and peripheral blood were obtained from alopecia areata patients. After PBMCs were isolated by density centrifugation and stained for CD3, CD4 and CD8, a FACSAria was used to sort CD4+ and CD8+ T cells. Measured from the cysteine to the phenylalanine, the CDR3 is 18 residues long. Only CDR3 DNA is held: 54 bases, read in frame from base 1. From the germline V gene, CDR1 is MDHEN and CDR2 is SYDVKM. At the junction V is shortened by 3 bases and J by 1 base, with 20 bases in between.

The chain employs TRBV28 and TRBJ2-3; the D gene is tentatively TRBD1 or TRBD2, each matching 5 bases. The sequence was collected from a human donor with alopecia areata. The specimen comprised CD4+ T cells sorted from blood, sampled at week 24, from a patient treated with tofacitinib. The nucleotides are TGTGCCAGCAGTTTTAAGGTTGGGGGTGAGGGTGGCACAGATACGCAGTATTTT. Protein translation: CASSFKVGGEGGTDTQYF. Beyond the CDR3, the reference TRBV28 and TRBJ2-3 genes provide the residues; the full variable domain reads: DVKVTQSSRYLVKRTGEKVFLECVQDMDHENMFWYRQDPGLGLRLIYFSYDVKMKEKGDIPEGYSVSREKKERFSLILESASTNQTSMYLCASSFKVGGEGGTDTQYFGPGTRLTVL.